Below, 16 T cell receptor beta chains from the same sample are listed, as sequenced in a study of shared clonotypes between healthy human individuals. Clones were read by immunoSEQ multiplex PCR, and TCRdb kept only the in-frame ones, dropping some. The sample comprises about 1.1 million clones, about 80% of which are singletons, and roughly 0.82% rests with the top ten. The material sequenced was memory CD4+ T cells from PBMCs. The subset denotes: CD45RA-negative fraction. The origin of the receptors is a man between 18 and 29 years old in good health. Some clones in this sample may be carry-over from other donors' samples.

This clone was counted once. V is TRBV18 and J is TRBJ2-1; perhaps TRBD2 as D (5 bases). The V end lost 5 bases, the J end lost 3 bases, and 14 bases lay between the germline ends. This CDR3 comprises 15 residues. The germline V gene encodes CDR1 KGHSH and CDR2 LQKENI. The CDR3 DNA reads TGTGCCAGCTCATCTACACTTAGCGTCTACAATGAGCAGTTCTTC. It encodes CASSSTLSVYNEQFF.

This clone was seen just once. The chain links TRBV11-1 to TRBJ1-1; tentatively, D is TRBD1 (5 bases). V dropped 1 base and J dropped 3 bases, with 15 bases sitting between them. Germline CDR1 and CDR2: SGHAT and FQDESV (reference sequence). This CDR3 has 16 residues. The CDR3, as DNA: TGTGCCAGCAGCTTAGTAGGCAGGGAAGAGCACACTGAAGCTTTCTTT. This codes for CASSLVGREEHTEAFF.

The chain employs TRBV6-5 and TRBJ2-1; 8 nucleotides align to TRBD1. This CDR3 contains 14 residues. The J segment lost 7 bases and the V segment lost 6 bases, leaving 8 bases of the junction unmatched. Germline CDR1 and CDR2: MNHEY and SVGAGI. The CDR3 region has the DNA TGTGCCAGCAGATCAGGGGGCTTGGGTAATGAGCAGTTCTTC. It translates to CASRSGGLGNEQFF.

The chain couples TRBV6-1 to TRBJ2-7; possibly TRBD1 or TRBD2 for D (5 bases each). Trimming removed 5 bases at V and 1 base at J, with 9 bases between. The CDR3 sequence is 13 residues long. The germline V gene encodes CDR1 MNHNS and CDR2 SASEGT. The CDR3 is CASSRDPSYEQYF. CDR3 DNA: TGTGCCAGCAGTAGGGACCCATCCTACGAGCAGTACTTC.

The CDR3 DNA reads as TGTGCCAGCTCACCACAGGCGGACCTAAGCTCCTACGAGCAGTACTTC. This gives the protein CASSPQADLSSYEQYF. The rearrangement links TRBV18 to TRBJ2-7, with D unclear. CDR3 length: 16 residues. Germline V CDR1 and CDR2: KGHSH, LQKENI. Trimming removed 1 base at V and 0 bases at J, with 13 bases between. Full variable domain (rest looked up from reference TRBV18 and TRBJ2-7): NAGVMQNPRHLVRRRGQEARLRCSPMKGHSHVYWYRQLPEEGLKFMVYLQKENIIDESGMPKERFSAEFPKEGPSILRIQQVVRGDSAAYFCASSPQADLSSYEQYFGPGTRLTVT.

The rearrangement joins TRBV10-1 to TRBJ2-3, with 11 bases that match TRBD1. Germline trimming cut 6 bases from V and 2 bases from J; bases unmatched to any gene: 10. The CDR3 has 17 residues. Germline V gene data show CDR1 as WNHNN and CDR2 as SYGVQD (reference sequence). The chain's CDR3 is CASRPGQGASPTDTQYF. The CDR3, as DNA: TGCGCCAGCAGGCCCGGACAGGGGGCTTCCCCCACAGATACGCAGTATTTT.

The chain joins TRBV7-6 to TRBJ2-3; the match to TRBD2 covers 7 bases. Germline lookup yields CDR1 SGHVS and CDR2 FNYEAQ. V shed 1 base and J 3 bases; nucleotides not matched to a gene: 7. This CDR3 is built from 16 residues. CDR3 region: CASSLDAGVETDTQYF. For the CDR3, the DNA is TGTGCCAGCAGCTTAGACGCGGGAGTAGAGACAGATACGCAGTATTTT. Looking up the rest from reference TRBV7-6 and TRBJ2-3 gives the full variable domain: GAGVSQSPRYKVTKRGQDVALRCDPISGHVSLYWYRQALGQGPEFLTYFNYEAQQDKSGLPNDRFSAERPEGSISTLTIQRTEQRDSAMYRCASSLDAGVETDTQYFGPGTRLTVL.

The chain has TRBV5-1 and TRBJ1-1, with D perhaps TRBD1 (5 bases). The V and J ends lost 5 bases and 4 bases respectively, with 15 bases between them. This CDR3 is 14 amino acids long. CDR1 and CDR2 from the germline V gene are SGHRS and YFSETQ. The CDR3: CASRTVGLSTEAFF. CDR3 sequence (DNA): TGCGCCAGCAGGACAGTTGGCCTGAGCACTGAAGCTTTCTTT.

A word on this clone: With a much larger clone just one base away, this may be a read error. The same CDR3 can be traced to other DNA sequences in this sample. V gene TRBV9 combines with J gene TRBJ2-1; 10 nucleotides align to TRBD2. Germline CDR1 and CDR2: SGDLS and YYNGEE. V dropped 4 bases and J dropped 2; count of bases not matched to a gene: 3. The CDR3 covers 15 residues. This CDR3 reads CASSRTSGPYNEQFF. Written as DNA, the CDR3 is TGTGCCAGCAGCCGGACTAGCGGACCCTACAATGAGCAGTTCTTC.

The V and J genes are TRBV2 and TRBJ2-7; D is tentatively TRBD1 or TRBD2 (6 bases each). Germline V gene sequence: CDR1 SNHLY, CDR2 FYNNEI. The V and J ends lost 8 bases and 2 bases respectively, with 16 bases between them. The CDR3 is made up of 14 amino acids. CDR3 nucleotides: TGTGCCAGCTACGGGGGCCGGGCCCCCTACGAGCAGTACTTC. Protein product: CASYGGRAPYEQYF.

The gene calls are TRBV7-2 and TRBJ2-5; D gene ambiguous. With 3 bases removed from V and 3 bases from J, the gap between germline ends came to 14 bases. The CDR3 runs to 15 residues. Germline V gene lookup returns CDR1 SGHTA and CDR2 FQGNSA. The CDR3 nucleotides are TGTGCCAGCAGCTTCATGGTGGCCTCCGAAGAGACCCAGTACTTC. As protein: CASSFMVASEETQYF.

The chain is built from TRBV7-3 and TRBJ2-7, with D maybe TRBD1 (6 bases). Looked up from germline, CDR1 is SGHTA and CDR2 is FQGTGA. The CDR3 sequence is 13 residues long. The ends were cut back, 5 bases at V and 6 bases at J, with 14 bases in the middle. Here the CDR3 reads CASSLRTESEQYF. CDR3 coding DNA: TGTGCCAGCAGCCTTCGGACAGAATCCGAGCAGTACTTC.

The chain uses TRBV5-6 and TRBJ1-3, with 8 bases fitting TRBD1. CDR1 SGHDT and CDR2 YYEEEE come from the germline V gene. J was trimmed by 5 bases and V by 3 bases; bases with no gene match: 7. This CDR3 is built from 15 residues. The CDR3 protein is CASSSTTGGRNTIYF. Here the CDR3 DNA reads TGTGCCAGCAGCTCGACAACAGGGGGGCGAAACACCATATATTTT. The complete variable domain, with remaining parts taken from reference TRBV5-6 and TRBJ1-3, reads DAGVTQSPTHLIKTRGQQVTLRCSPKSGHDTVSWYQQALGQGPQFIFQYYEEEERQRGNFPDRFSGHQFPNYSSELNVNALLLGDSALYLCASSSTTGGRNTIYFGEGSWLTVV.

The CDR3 DNA reads TGTGCCAGCAGTTTTGGGTTTCTTCGGCTTTCATTGAAGTCCTATCAGCCCCAGCATTTT. This encodes CASSFGFLRLSLKSYQPQHF. This chain connects TRBV28 to TRBJ1-5; D gene uncertain. The V end was cut by 3 bases, the J end by 5 bases, with 29 bases between. CDR3 length equals 20 residues. Germline CDR1 is MDHEN and CDR2 is SYDVKM.

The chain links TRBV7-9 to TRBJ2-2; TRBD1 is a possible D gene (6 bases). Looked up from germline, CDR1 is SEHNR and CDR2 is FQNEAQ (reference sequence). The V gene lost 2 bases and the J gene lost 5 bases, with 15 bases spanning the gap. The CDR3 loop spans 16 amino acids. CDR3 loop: CASSLNAGVLTGELFF. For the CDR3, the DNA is TGTGCCAGCAGCTTAAATGCAGGGGTTTTGACCGGGGAGCTGTTTTTT.

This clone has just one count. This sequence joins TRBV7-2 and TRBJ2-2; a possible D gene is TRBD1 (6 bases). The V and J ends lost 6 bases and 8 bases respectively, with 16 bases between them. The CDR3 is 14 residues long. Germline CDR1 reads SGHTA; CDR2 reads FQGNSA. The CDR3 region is CASRRGGTPGELFF. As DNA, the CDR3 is TGTGCCAGCAGGAGAGGGGGAACACCGGGGGAGCTGTTTTTT.